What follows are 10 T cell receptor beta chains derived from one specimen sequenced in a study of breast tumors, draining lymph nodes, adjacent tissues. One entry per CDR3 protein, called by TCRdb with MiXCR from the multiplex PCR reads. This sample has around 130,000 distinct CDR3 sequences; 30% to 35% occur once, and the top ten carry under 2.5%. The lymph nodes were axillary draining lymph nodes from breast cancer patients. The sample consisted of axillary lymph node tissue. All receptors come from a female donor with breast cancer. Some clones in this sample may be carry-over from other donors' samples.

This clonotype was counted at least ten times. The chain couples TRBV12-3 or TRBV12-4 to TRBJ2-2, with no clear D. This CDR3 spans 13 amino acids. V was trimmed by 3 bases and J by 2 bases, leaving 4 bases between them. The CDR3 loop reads CASSFPNTGELFF. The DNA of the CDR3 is TGTGCCAGCAGTTTTCCCAACACCGGGGAGCTGTTTTTT.

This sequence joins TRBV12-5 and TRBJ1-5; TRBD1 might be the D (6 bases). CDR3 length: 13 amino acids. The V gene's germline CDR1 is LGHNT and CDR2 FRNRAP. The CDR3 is CASDAGAGQPQHF. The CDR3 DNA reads TGTGCCAGCGACGCAGGGGCCGGACAGCCCCAGCATTTT. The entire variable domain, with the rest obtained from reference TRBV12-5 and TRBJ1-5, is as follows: DARVTQTPRHKVTEMGQEVTMRCQPILGHNTVFWYRQTMMQGLELLAYFRNRAPLDDSGMPKDRFSAEMPDATLATLKIQPSEPRDSAVYFCASDAGAGQPQHFGDGTRLSIL.

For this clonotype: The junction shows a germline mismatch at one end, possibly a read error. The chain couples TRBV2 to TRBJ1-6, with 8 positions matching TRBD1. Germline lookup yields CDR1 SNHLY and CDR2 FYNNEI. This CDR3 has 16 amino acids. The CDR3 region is CASNRDRCSYNSPLHF. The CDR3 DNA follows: TGTGCCAGCAACAGGGACAGGTGCTCCTATAATTCACCCCTCCACTTC.

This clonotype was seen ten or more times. The CDR3 reads CASRPRTFFQDGELFF. The DNA of the CDR3 is TGTGCCAGCAGACCCCGGACATTTTTCCAGGACGGGGAGCTGTTTTTT. V and J are TRBV6-5 and TRBJ2-2; perhaps TRBD1 as D (5 bases). The CDR3 extends over 16 amino acids. From germline, CDR1 is MNHEY and CDR2 SVGAGI. Deletions cut 6 bases from V and 7 bases from J, with 21 bases between.

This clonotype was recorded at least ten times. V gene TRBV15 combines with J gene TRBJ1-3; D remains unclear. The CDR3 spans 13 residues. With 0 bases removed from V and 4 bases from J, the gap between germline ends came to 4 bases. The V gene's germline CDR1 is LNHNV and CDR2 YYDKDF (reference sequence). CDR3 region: CATSRDTGNTIYF. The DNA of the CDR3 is TGTGCCACCAGCAGAGATACGGGAAACACCATATATTTT. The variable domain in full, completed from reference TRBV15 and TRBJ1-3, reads DAMVIQNPRYQVTQFGKPVTLSCSQTLNHNVMYWYQQKSSQAPKLLFHYYDKDFNNEADTPDNFQSRRPNTSFCFLDIRSPGLGDTAMYLCATSRDTGNTIYFGEGSWLTVV.

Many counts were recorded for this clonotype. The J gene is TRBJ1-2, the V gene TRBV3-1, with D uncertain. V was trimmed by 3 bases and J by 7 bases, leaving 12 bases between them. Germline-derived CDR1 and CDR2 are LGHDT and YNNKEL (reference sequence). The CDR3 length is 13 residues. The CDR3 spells CASSQLGGSGYTF. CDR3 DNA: TGTGCCAGCAGCCAGCTCGGCGGGAGTGGCTACACCTTC.

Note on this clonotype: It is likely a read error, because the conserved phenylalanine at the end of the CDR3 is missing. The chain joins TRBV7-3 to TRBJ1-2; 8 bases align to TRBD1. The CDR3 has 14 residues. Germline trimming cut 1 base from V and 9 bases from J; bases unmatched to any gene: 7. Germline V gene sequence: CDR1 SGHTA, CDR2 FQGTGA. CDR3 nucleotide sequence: TGTGCCAGCAGCTTAATGGCGACAGGGGATAGCTACACCCTC. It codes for CASSLMATGDSYTL.

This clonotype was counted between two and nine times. CDR3 coding DNA: TGTGCCAGCAGCCGACTTCGGACAGGGAACACCGGGGAGCTGTTTTTT. Residues: CASSRLRTGNTGELFF. The rearrangement joins TRBV3-1 to TRBJ2-2; 7 bases are a match to TRBD1. Germline V gene lookup returns CDR1 LGHDT and CDR2 YNNKEL (reference sequence). The CDR3 length is 16 residues. V dropped 4 bases and J dropped 1; count of bases not matched to a gene: 6.

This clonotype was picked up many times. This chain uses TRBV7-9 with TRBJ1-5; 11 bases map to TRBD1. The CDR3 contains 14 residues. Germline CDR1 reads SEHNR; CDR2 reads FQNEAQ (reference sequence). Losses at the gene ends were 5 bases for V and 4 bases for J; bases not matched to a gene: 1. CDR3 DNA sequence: TGTGCCAGCAGCCGGGACAGGGGGAATCAGCCCCAGCATTTT. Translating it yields CASSRDRGNQPQHF. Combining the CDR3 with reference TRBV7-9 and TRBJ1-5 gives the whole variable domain DTGVSQNPRHKITKRGQNVTFRCDPISEHNRLYWYRQTLGQGPEFLTYFQNEAQLEKSRLLSDRFSAERPKGSFSTLEIQRTEQGDSAMYLCASSRDRGNQPQHFGDGTRLSIL.

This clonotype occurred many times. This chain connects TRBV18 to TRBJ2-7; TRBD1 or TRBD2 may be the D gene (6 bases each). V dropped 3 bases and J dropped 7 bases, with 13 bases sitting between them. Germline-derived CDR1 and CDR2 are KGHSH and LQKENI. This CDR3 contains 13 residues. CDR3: CASSPFGGREQYV. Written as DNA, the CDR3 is TGTGCCAGCTCACCCTTTGGGGGGCGTGAGCAGTACGTC.